Each of the 20 T cell receptor beta chains below was sequenced from the same sample in a study of control samples from healthy donors and cancer patients. The assay was immunoSEQ multiplex PCR, and TCRdb's table has in-frame clones only and misses some. The table lists tens of thousands of clones, more than 85% of them singletons. The sequencing input was blood. The receptors come from a woman aged 25 to 39 in good health.

The rearrangement uses TRBV6-5 and TRBJ1-5; TRBD1 aligns across 7 bases. Germline CDR1 is MNHEY and CDR2 is SVGAGI. V was clipped by 5 bases and J by 9 bases; unmatched bases: 13. The CDR3 extends over 15 amino acids. The DNA for the CDR3 is TGTGCCAGCAGTCTTGATACAGGGGCCCCGGGGCCCCAGCATTTT. Translating it yields CASSLDTGAPGPQHF.

The V gene is TRBV2, the J gene TRBJ1-5, with 9 bases that match TRBD1. This CDR3 spans 15 amino acids. Trimming removed 6 bases from V and 4 bases from J; junction bases left unmatched: 7. The germline V gene has CDR1 SNHLY and CDR2 FYNNEI. The CDR3 protein is CASRGGTGMNQPQHF. The DNA for the CDR3 is TGTGCCAGCAGGGGAGGGACAGGGATGAATCAGCCCCAGCATTTT. Complete variable domain (other parts from reference TRBV2 and TRBJ1-5): EPEVTQTPSHQVTQMGQEVILRCVPISNHLYFYWYRQILGQKVEFLVSFYNNEISEKSEIFDDQFSVERPDGSNFTLKIRSTKLEDSAMYFCASRGGTGMNQPQHFGDGTRLSIL.

The chain joins TRBV24-1 to TRBJ1-1; D uncertain. This CDR3 is 13 amino acids long. CDR1 is KGHDR and CDR2 is SFDVKD in the germline V gene. V was shortened by 2 bases and J by 1 base, with 4 bases between the two germline ends. As DNA, the CDR3 is TGTGCCACCAGTGATTGGGGGAACACTGAAGCTTTCTTT. Encoded protein: CATSDWGNTEAFF.

The chain carries TRBV7-8 and TRBJ1-5; perhaps TRBD1 as D (5 bases). The germline CDR1 and CDR2 sequences are SGHVS and FQNEAQ. The CDR3 sequence is 13 residues long. V gave up 5 bases and J gave up 6 bases, with 11 bases separating them. CDR3 sequence (DNA): TGTGCCAGCAGCCCATCGGGGCGTCAGCCCCAGCATTTT. Amino acids: CASSPSGRQPQHF.

The chain links TRBV21-1 to TRBJ2-7; TRBD1 was called by the table and not checked on the DNA. TRBV21-1 has pseudogene status. This CDR3 contains 20 residues. CDR3 loop: CASSNCRKRDRGRRSYEQYF. The DNA for the CDR3 is TGTGCCAGCAGCAATTGTCGGAAACGGGACAGGGGCCGCCGATCCTACGAGCAGTACTTC.

The V gene is TRBV11-2, the J gene TRBJ2-1; D gene uncertain. Germline V gene sequence: CDR1 SGHAT, CDR2 FQNNGV. The V gene lost 2 bases and the J gene lost 4 bases, with 9 bases spanning the gap. The CDR3 has 14 amino acids. The CDR3 spells CASSLLTDYNEQFF. The CDR3, as DNA: TGTGCCAGCAGCTTACTTACAGATTACAATGAGCAGTTCTTC.

The chain has TRBV7-9 and TRBJ2-2; D may be TRBD1 (6 bases). The germline V gene encodes CDR1 SEHNR and CDR2 FQNEAQ (reference sequence). V shed 3 bases and J shed 7 bases, with 15 bases lying between them. The CDR3 runs 15 residues. As DNA, the CDR3 is TGTGCCAGCAGCTTTTGGTCAGGGGCTGGCGGGGAGCTGTTTTTT. It translates to CASSFWSGAGGELFF. Variable domain in full (rest from reference TRBV7-9 and TRBJ2-2): DTGVSQNPRHKITKRGQNVTFRCDPISEHNRLYWYRQTLGQGPEFLTYFQNEAQLEKSRLLSDRFSAERPKGSFSTLEIQRTEQGDSAMYLCASSFWSGAGGELFFGEGSRLTVL.

CDR3 DNA: TGTGCCAGCAGTTATGGAACTTACACCGGGGAGCTGTTTTTT. This gives the protein CASSYGTYTGELFF. V gene TRBV6-5 combines with J gene TRBJ2-2; the D is unclear. The V and J ends lost 3 bases and 3 bases respectively, with 8 bases between them. There are 14 residues in the CDR3. The germline gives CDR1 MNHEY, CDR2 SVGAGI.

The J gene is TRBJ2-2, the V gene TRBV24-1, with 8 bases that match TRBD1. CDR1 KGHDR and CDR2 SFDVKD come from the germline V gene. This CDR3 is built from 16 residues. V lost 9 bases to trimming and J lost 7 bases; unmatched junction nucleotides: 15. The CDR3 loop is CATSDRGRSQGGELFF. The CDR3 nucleotides read TGTGCCACCTCCGACAGGGGTAGAAGTCAAGGCGGGGAGCTGTTTTTT.

The V and J genes are TRBV5-1 and TRBJ2-7; 7 bases are a match to TRBD2. Germline V gene data show CDR1 as SGHRS and CDR2 as YFSETQ. J gave up 3 bases and V 3 bases, and 9 bases lay outside the gene matches. This CDR3 is 15 amino acids long. CDR3 sequence (DNA): TGCGCCAGCAGCTCGGGGGGACCTGTAATCTACGAGCAGTACTTC. This codes for CASSSGGPVIYEQYF.

The rearrangement uses TRBV6-5 and TRBJ2-5, with TRBD1 matching 7 bases. The CDR3 runs to 14 residues. CDR1 and CDR2 from the germline V gene are MNHEY and SVGAGI. V dropped 6 bases and J dropped 5; count of bases not matched to a gene: 9. CDR3 loop: CASSSNRGRETQYF. DNA for the CDR3: TGTGCCAGCAGCTCCAACAGGGGACGGGAGACCCAGTACTTC.

The chain couples TRBV24-1 to TRBJ2-7; D possibly corresponds to TRBD1 (6 bases). Trimming stripped 6 bases from V and 0 bases from J, with 17 bases between. Germline values: CDR1 KGHDR, CDR2 SFDVKD. This CDR3 spans 16 amino acids. The DNA of the CDR3 is TGTGCCACCAGTTCACAGACAGGTCAAGACTCCTACGAGCAGTACTTC. Its translation is CATSSQTGQDSYEQYF.

This chain joins TRBV29-1 and TRBJ1-3; maybe TRBD1 (5 bases). V gave up 6 bases and J gave up 0 bases, with 15 bases separating them. The CDR3 has 15 amino acids. Germline V gene sequence: CDR1 SQVTM, CDR2 ANQGSEA. The CDR3 DNA follows: TGCAGCGTGGAGGGACGGCTATCCTCTGGAAACACCATATATTTT. Protein: CSVEGRLSSGNTIYF.

With respect to this clone: A read error may account for a junction end that differs from germline. The chain links TRBV2 to TRBJ1-2; TRBD1 is a possible D gene (5 bases). The CDR3 loop spans 11 amino acids. CDR1 and CDR2 (germline): SNHLY, FYNNEI. CDR3 region: CASTEGVGYTF. The DNA for the CDR3 is TGTGCCAGCACTGAAGGGGTTGGCTACACCTTC. Looking up the rest from reference TRBV2 and TRBJ1-2 gives the full variable domain: EPEVTQTPSHQVTQMGQEVILRCVPISNHLYFYWYRQILGQKVEFLVSFYNNEISEKSEIFDDQFSVERPDGSNFTLKIRSTKLEDSAMYFCASTEGVGYTFGSGTRLTVV.

This chain uses TRBV11-3 with TRBJ2-4; D may correspond to TRBD1 or TRBD2 (5 bases each). The CDR3 is made up of 16 amino acids. Germline V gene sequence: CDR1 SGHNT, CDR2 YENEEA. V was cut by 5 bases and J by 2 bases, with 16 bases left in between. The CDR3 loop is CASSARGGLSKNIQYF. The CDR3 bases are TGTGCCAGCAGCGCCCGTGGGGGTCTCTCCAAAAACATTCAGTACTTC.

V and J are TRBV5-1 and TRBJ1-1, with a possible D match to TRBD1 (6 bases). Trimming removed 2 bases at V and 4 bases at J, with 12 bases between. Looked up from germline, CDR1 is SGHRS and CDR2 is YFSETQ. This CDR3 region has 14 residues. The CDR3 nucleotides are TGCGCCAGCAGCTTCTGGGGGGCCAGCACTGAAGCTTTCTTT. It codes for CASSFWGASTEAFF. The full variable domain, rest sourced from reference TRBV5-1 and TRBJ1-1, is KAGVTQTPRYLIKTRGQQVTLSCSPISGHRSVSWYQQTPGQGLQFLFEYFSETQRNKGNFPGRFSGRQFSNSRSEMNVSTLELGDSALYLCASSFWGASTEAFFGQGTRLTVV.

This chain joins TRBV6-6 and TRBJ2-5; 8 nucleotides align to TRBD2. Losses at the gene ends were 5 bases for V and 2 bases for J; bases not matched to a gene: 16. Germline CDR1 reads MNHNY; CDR2 reads SVGAGI (reference sequence). This CDR3 has 18 residues. CDR3 loop: CASSRARGAGGRQETQYF. The CDR3 DNA follows: TGTGCCAGCAGTCGGGCCAGGGGTGCGGGGGGACGACAAGAGACCCAGTACTTC.

V usage is TRBV6-5 and J usage is TRBJ2-3; D uncertain. The CDR3 is made up of 14 amino acids. V was pared by 4 bases and J by 0 bases, with 8 bases between. Germline V gene lookup returns CDR1 MNHEY and CDR2 SVGAGI. DNA of the CDR3: TGTGCCAGCAGTTCCCGAGCTAGCACAGATACGCAGTATTTT. Its protein is CASSSRASTDTQYF.

CDR3 sequence: CASSKPWNSGNTIYF. The CDR3 nucleotides read TGTGCCAGCAGTAAACCGTGGAACTCTGGAAACACCATATATTTT. V is TRBV28 and J is TRBJ1-3, with no clear D. The V gene lost 5 bases and the J gene lost 0 bases, with 11 bases spanning the gap. In germline, CDR1 is MDHEN, CDR2 SYDVKM. This CDR3 has 15 residues.

J is TRBJ1-1 and V is TRBV7-2; D unresolved. This CDR3 has 12 amino acids. Trimming removed 8 bases at V and 0 bases at J, with 7 bases between. The germline gives CDR1 SGHTA, CDR2 FQGNSA. Here the CDR3 DNA reads TGTGCCAGCTATCTGATGAACACTGAAGCTTTCTTT. Translating it yields CASYLMNTEAFF. Based on the CDR3 plus reference TRBV7-2 and TRBJ1-1, the full variable domain is GAGVSQSPSNKVTEKGKDVELRCDPISGHTALYWYRQSLGQGLEFLIYFQGNSAPDKSGLPSDRFSAERTGGSVSTLTIQRTQQEDSAVYLCASYLMNTEAFFGQGTRLTVV.